This TCR beta chain was retrieved from a study of cytomegalovirus exposure and HLA in healthy donors. The CDR3 extends over 18 amino acids. V shed 2 bases, J shed 0 bases, and the junction held 2 bases outside the gene matches. Germline CDR1 is LGHNA and CDR2 is YNFKEQ. The study, taken as a whole, reports: According to the study, 160 or so TCR beta chains were cytomegalovirus-associated.

PCR employed 60 Vbeta and 13 Jbeta primers. Authors' methods: As a later analysis found, there were approximately 80 million unique TCR beta chains, of which around 9.9 million were shared. Using immunoSEQ multiplex PCR, the repertoire was profiled, and TCRdb retains in-frame clones only, with some absent. Clonal size and the V and J genes are those of that table, whereas D and trimming came from the DNA. The repertoire holds over 150,000 clones, with 80% as singletons. With respect to this clone: What it recognizes is unknown.

The chain uses TRBV4-2 and TRBJ2-2; 14 positions match TRBD2. The sample comprised PBMCs. The source of this sequence is a man younger than 45 in good health and CMV-seropositive. The CDR3 DNA follows: TGTGCCAGCAGCCAAAGACTAGCGGGAGGGCCGAACACCGGGGAGCTGTTTTTT. The encoded protein is CASSQRLAGGPNTGELFF.